The present entry profiles one T cell receptor (beta chain) with its context. The method was immunoSEQ multiplex PCR; TCRdb's version includes in-frame clones alone and lacks a portion of them. The sample has some 1.1 million clones; roughly 77% are singletons. With V trimmed by 4 bases and J by 5 bases, 5 bases remained unmatched. This CDR3 has 15 amino acids. Germline assignment: CDR1 SGHRS and CDR2 YFSETQ. This entry is derived from a study of shared clonotypes between healthy human individuals. The chain is built from TRBV5-1 and TRBJ2-1, with 11 bases fitting TRBD2. Sequenced sample: memory CD4+ T cells from PBMCs. Stated subset: CD45RA-negative fraction. This TCR came from a man between 18 and 29 years old in good health. Some clones in this sample may be carry-over from other donors' samples. The CDR3 coding sequence is TGCGCCAGCAGCCCTCTTAGCGGGAGGGACAATGAGCAGTTCTTC. Translating it yields CASSPLSGRDNEQFF.